Here is one TCR beta chain with its context. Clones were sequenced by immunoSEQ multiplex PCR, and TCRdb holds only the in-frame ones, with some missing. The repertoire consists of 150,000 or so clones, with approximately 90% occurring once and the leading ten covering about 4%. The CDR3 spans 16 residues. V was shortened by 0 bases and J by 4 bases, with 15 bases between the two germline ends. Germline CDR1 and CDR2: SGHNT and YYREEE (reference sequence). Time point: baseline pretreatment blood. The sample's treatment: 15 Gy SBRT to primary tumor, nephrectomy 4 weeks later. The sample belongs to a study of radiation and T cells in renal cell carcinoma.

The source was blood, collected from a patient whose treatment included radiotherapy and nephrectomy. The chain is built from TRBV5-4 and TRBJ2-3; D unclear. The TCR sequence derives from a woman in her 70s with renal cell carcinoma. The CDR3 bases are TGTGCCAGCAGCTTGGATCCGCGGTTGCCCCCAGATACGCAGTATTTT. It encodes CASSLDPRLPPDTQYF.